A single sample is the source of the 23 T cell receptor beta chains below, sequenced in a study of T cells in Graves' hyperthyroidism and ophthalmopathy. Regions amplified from RNA transcripts were the TCR beta CDR3 regions. With the HTBI primer set, the TCR CDR3 went through a first round of RT-PCR. Via MiXCR, TCRdb re-called the multiplex PCR reads, giving one row per CDR3 protein. This table has some 510,000 distinct CDR3 sequences, less than 25% appearing once. Sequencing used blood. These TCRs come from a man younger than 35 with Graves' hyperthyroidism.

The chain carries TRBV7-6 and TRBJ2-3, with unresolved D. V was clipped by 1 base and J by 4 bases, with 12 bases between them. The CDR3 covers 15 residues. Germline CDR1 is SGHVS and CDR2 is FNYEAQ. This chain's CDR3 is CASSLEDLLPDTQYF. The CDR3, as DNA: TGTGCCAGCAGCTTAGAGGACCTCTTACCAGATACGCAGTATTTT.

V gene TRBV28 combines with J gene TRBJ2-7; 12 bases line up with TRBD2. Per the germline V gene, CDR1 is MDHEN and CDR2 is SYDVKM. The trim removed 5 bases at V and 0 bases at J, leaving 11 bases unmatched. The CDR3 loop spans 18 amino acids. DNA for the CDR3: TGTGCCAGCAGTCCCCTAGCGGGAGGGCCCCTCGCCTCCTACGAGCAGTACTTC. Protein sequence: CASSPLAGGPLASYEQYF.

There are a few counts of this clonotype. The chain recombines TRBV5-1 with TRBJ1-6, with 8 bases that match TRBD1. The length of the CDR3 is 15 residues. Trimming removed 0 bases from V and 9 bases from J; junction bases left unmatched: 5. Looked up from germline, CDR1 is SGHRS and CDR2 is YFSETQ. The CDR3 spells CASSLAGQAPSPLHF. CDR3 nucleotides: TGCGCCAGCAGCTTGGCGGGACAGGCGCCTTCACCCCTCCACTTT.

The table lists this clonotype with many counts. The chain has TRBV12-3 or TRBV12-4 and TRBJ2-7, with a weak D call TRBD1 (5 bases). V gave up 6 bases and J gave up 6 bases, with 15 bases separating them. The CDR3 loop spans 13 amino acids. The CDR3 spells CASSFRVSSEQYF. The CDR3 DNA reads TGTGCCAGCAGCTTCAGGGTGTCGAGCGAGCAGTACTTC.

This clonotype was seen repeatedly, ten times or more. The chain links TRBV11-2 to TRBJ2-7; 10 bases agree with TRBD2. Germline CDR1 SGHAT, CDR2 FQNNGV. This CDR3 is 15 amino acids long. The V and J ends lost 5 bases and 0 bases, in that order; junction bases with no gene match: 4. CDR3 in amino acids: CASSLRLAGSYEQYF. The CDR3 DNA reads as TGTGCCAGCAGCCTCCGACTAGCGGGCTCCTACGAGCAGTACTTC.

The chain links TRBV6-5 to TRBJ2-4, with 8 bases matching TRBD2. The germline V gene has CDR1 MNHEY and CDR2 SVGAGI. This CDR3 is 17 amino acids long. J lost 9 bases, V lost 6 bases, and 19 bases had no gene match. The CDR3 protein is CASSQGVGAGVPSIQYF. CDR3 in DNA: TGTGCCAGCAGCCAAGGGGTCGGAGCGGGGGTGCCTAGCATTCAGTACTTC.

This clonotype was detected many times. CDR3 amino acids: CASGPSLWANVLTF. CDR3 nucleotides: TGTGCCAGCGGCCCCTCCCTTTGGGCCAACGTCCTGACTTTC. The V and J genes are TRBV28 and TRBJ2-6; D is uncertain. This CDR3 has 14 amino acids. V was clipped by 8 bases and J by 5 bases, with 13 bases between them. Looked up from germline, CDR1 is MDHEN and CDR2 is SYDVKM.

This chain connects TRBV11-2 to TRBJ1-1, with TRBD1 as a possible D gene (5 bases). The V end was cut by 5 bases, the J end by 7 bases, with 8 bases between. This CDR3 is 11 amino acids long. The germline CDR1 and CDR2 sequences are SGHAT and FQNNGV. CDR3: CASSAGFEAFF. The CDR3 DNA is TGTGCCAGCAGCGCAGGGTTTGAAGCTTTCTTT.

The sample holds many counts of this clonotype. The chain employs TRBV20-1 and TRBJ2-5; 8 bases match TRBD2. The CDR3 loop spans 13 amino acids. CDR1 and CDR2 from the germline V gene are DFQATT and SNEGSKA (reference sequence). The V and J ends lost 6 bases and 0 bases, in that order; junction bases with no gene match: 3. The CDR3 spells CSARGGHQETQYF. The CDR3 bases are TGCAGTGCCCGCGGGGGGCACCAAGAGACCCAGTACTTC.

V and J are TRBV20-1 and TRBJ2-1; the match to TRBD2 covers 10 bases. Germline V gives CDR1 DFQATT, CDR2 SNEGSKA (reference sequence). Trimming at V came to 6 bases and at J to 8 bases, leaving 10 bases not matched to a gene. The CDR3 is made up of 14 amino acids. CDR3 DNA: TGCAGTGCCCCAAGCGGGGGGGCGTCGGATGAGCAGTTCTTC. Translating gives CSAPSGGASDEQFF.

The chain recombines TRBV4-1 with TRBJ2-7, with D tentatively TRBD1 (5 bases). The CDR3 contains 16 residues. Germline values: CDR1 MGHRA, CDR2 YSYEKL. The germline V and J ends were trimmed by 1 base and 2 bases, with 15 bases remaining between them. The CDR3 sequence is CASSQVVTGSTYEQYF. For the CDR3, the DNA is TGCGCCAGCAGCCAAGTAGTTACAGGATCTACCTACGAGCAGTACTTC.

This clonotype was seen repeatedly, ten times or more. The rearrangement joins TRBV6-5 to TRBJ1-2; possible D gene TRBD1, 6 bases. The CDR3 has 14 amino acids. Germline assignment: CDR1 MNHEY and CDR2 SVGAGI. The ends were cut back, 2 bases at V and 7 bases at J, with 14 bases in the middle. CDR3 loop: CASSYTEQGGGYTF. The CDR3 region has the DNA TGTGCCAGCAGTTACACGGAACAGGGCGGTGGCTACACCTTC.

Ten or more counts support this clonotype. This rearrangement joins TRBV5-1 to TRBJ2-7; D remains unclear. Per the germline V gene, CDR1 is SGHRS and CDR2 is YFSETQ. This CDR3 spans 15 amino acids. Trimming left V 0 bases short and J 5 bases short, with 15 bases between. Here the CDR3 reads CASSLGRIRLDEQYF. The CDR3 coding sequence is TGCGCCAGCAGCTTGGGACGTATCCGCCTCGACGAGCAGTACTTC.

This clonotype has at least ten counts. V gene TRBV6-2 or TRBV6-3 combines with J gene TRBJ2-7, with TRBD2 matching 8 bases. Germline CDR1 and CDR2: MNHEY and SVGEGT. The ends lost 6 bases at V and 2 bases at J; junction bases unmatched: 9. This CDR3 is 15 amino acids long. The CDR3 sequence: CASRPIAGLTYEQYF. The CDR3 DNA follows: TGTGCCAGCAGACCGATAGCGGGGCTTACCTACGAGCAGTACTTC.

This clonotype was seen at least ten times. The chain uses TRBV15 and TRBJ2-5; D gene uncertain. V lost 4 bases and J 5 bases, leaving 26 bases between the germline ends. The CDR3 is 18 amino acids. The germline CDR1 and CDR2 sequences are LNHNV and YYDKDF (reference sequence). The CDR3 coding sequence is TGTGCCACCAGCACCCGTCCGTCCGGATTTTTTCAGGTGGAGACCCAGTACTTC. Protein product: CATSTRPSGFFQVETQYF.

This clonotype occurred many times. The genes are TRBV19 and TRBJ1-1; possible D gene TRBD1, 5 bases. The CDR3 sequence is 11 residues long. Germline V CDR1 and CDR2: LNHDA, SQIVND (reference sequence). Trimming shortened V by 8 bases and J by 4 bases, and 8 bases separated the two germline ends. Written as DNA, the CDR3 is TGTGCCAGTGCCGGGGCCACTGAAGCTTTCTTT. Translated: CASAGATEAFF.

The J gene is TRBJ2-7, the V gene TRBV3-1; the D is unclear. The V and J ends lost 3 bases and 0 bases respectively, with 9 bases between them. Germline V CDR1 and CDR2: LGHDT, YNNKEL (reference sequence). This CDR3 region has 14 residues. CDR3 in amino acids: CASSQTPGSYEQYF. As DNA, the CDR3 is TGTGCCAGCAGCCAGACTCCCGGCTCCTACGAGCAGTACTTC.

V and J are TRBV24-1 and TRBJ2-7; 7 bases map to TRBD1. CDR1 is KGHDR, CDR2 SFDVKD, per germline. The CDR3 consists of 15 residues. V shed 2 bases, J shed 3 bases, and the junction held 6 bases outside the gene matches. Written as DNA, the CDR3 is TGTGCCACCAGTGATTCCGGGACAGACATCTACGAGCAGTACTTC. This translates into CATSDSGTDIYEQYF.

The chain is built from TRBV27 and TRBJ1-5; D not resolved. The germline CDR1 and CDR2 sequences are MNHEY and SMNVEV (reference sequence). The CDR3 has 20 amino acids. Trimming stripped 5 bases from V and 4 bases from J, with 30 bases between. CDR3 sequence: CASSLPINLLGRRVNQPQHF. DNA of the CDR3: TGTGCCAGCAGTCTACCGATAAACCTCTTAGGACGGCGGGTTAATCAGCCCCAGCATTTT.

This clonotype came up many times. The chain combines TRBV2 with TRBJ1-5, with 9 bases aligning to TRBD1. V trimming: 7 bases; J trimming: 1 base; junction bases outside the gene matches: 2. Per germline, CDR1 SNHLY and CDR2 FYNNEI. This CDR3 has 14 amino acids. In DNA form, the CDR3 reads TGTGCCAGCACCGGGACAGGGAGCAATCAGCCCCAGCATTTT. Protein product: CASTGTGSNQPQHF.

As regards this clonotype: One junction end does not reproduce the germline sequence, and a read error may be involved. This rearrangement joins TRBV6-1 to TRBJ1-5; weak D call: TRBD1 (6 bases). Per germline, CDR1 MNHNS and CDR2 SASEGT. The CDR3 has 17 amino acids. In DNA form, the CDR3 reads TGTGCCAACAGTGAAGGGGCAGGGGTGTATAGCAATCAGCCCCAGCATTTT. Encoded protein: CANSEGAGVYSNQPQHF.

This clonotype has more than one count but fewer than ten. V usage is TRBV7-8 and J usage is TRBJ2-5; D could derive from TRBD1 or TRBD2 (7 bases each). Germline V gene data show CDR1 as SGHVS and CDR2 as FQNEAQ. Trimming left V 2 bases short and J 6 bases short, with 19 bases between. CDR3 size: 16 residues. CDR3 in amino acids: CASSLPQGGSGKTQYF. DNA for the CDR3: TGTGCCAGCAGCTTACCCCAGGGGGGGTCAGGAAAGACCCAGTACTTC.

This clonotype was counted ten times or more. The chain is built from TRBV10-3 and TRBJ1-2, with D possibly being TRBD1 (6 bases). Germline values: CDR1 ENHRY, CDR2 SYGVKD. CDR3 length: 15 amino acids. V was shortened by 6 bases and J by 7 bases, with 21 bases between the two germline ends. The CDR3 DNA reads TGTGCCATCAGCCCAGGGACATCGGAGACTAGTGGCTACACCTTC. Translating it yields CAISPGTSETSGYTF.